The clone carrying this TCR beta chain was counted a single time. During its preparation, the TCRbeta library received unique molecular identifiers. A single record per CDR3 protein comes from TCRdb applying MiXCR to the PCR reads. The table has 700,000 to 950,000 distinct CDR3 sequences, less than 20% seen once; the top ten hold approximately 4.5%. This entry comes from a study of T-cell reconstitution after alpha-beta-depleted transplantation in children. The ends were cut back, 1 base at V and 8 bases at J, with 14 bases in the middle. The CDR3 contains 14 residues. Germline lookup yields CDR1 SGHAT and CDR2 FQNNGV.

This TCR was recovered from a male patient aged 10 to 17 who had a stem cell transplant for acute lymphoblastic leukemia, so the T cells may come from the graft donor. The J gene is TRBJ1-2, the V gene TRBV11-2, with a tentative D call TRBD1 (6 bases). The sample in question was PBMCs, mostly from graft donor cells, obtained 360 days after TCRalphabeta/CD19-depleted stem cell transplant. In nucleotides, the CDR3 is TGTGCCAGCAGCTTAGCACAGGGCCGGGAGGGCTACACCTTC. Translated: CASSLAQGREGYTF.